One T cell receptor (beta chain) is described in this entry. This specimen belongs to a study of cytomegalovirus exposure and HLA in healthy donors. In the PCR, 60 Vbeta and 13 Jbeta primers were used. Sequencing used immunoSEQ multiplex PCR; TCRdb keeps in-frame clones, though not all of them. The top ten clones hold over 8% of a sample with 150,000 to 200,000 clones, roughly 79% of them seen once. From germline, CDR1 is MNHEY and CDR2 SMNVEV (reference sequence). This CDR3 contains 15 residues. The trim removed 2 bases at V and 7 bases at J, leaving 9 bases unmatched. The sequence was collected from a man between 18 and 35 years old in good health and CMV-seropositive. The chain is built from TRBV27 and TRBJ2-3; 7 bases align to TRBD2. The source material was PBMCs. The CDR3 protein is CASSLGWGGGNTQYF. The CDR3 coding sequence is TGTGCCAGCAGTTTAGGGTGGGGGGGAGGAAATACGCAGTATTTT.